These T cell receptor beta chains were read from a single sample in a study of sequential checkpoint blockade in melanoma. Assay used: immunoSEQ multiplex PCR; TCRdb lists only in-frame clones, some missing. The table records approximately 10,000 clones, around 67% of them present only once. The specimen was CD8+ T cells sorted from blood (inferred from file names), collected from a patient given nivolumab and ipilimumab in sequence. All receptors derive from a human donor with melanoma. Each CDR3 is given with its conserved first and last residue. The D gene is left open where the match is weak. A row's size may be missing; if present it is once, few, many or a size class.

D: TRBD1; J: TRBJ2-1; V: TRBV9; size: -; CDR3: CASSAGQGSVYNEQFF; DNA: TGTGCCAGCAGCGCTGGACAGGGTTCGGTCTACAATGAGCAGTTCTTC
D: TRBD1; J: TRBJ2-7; V: TRBV15; size: -; CDR3: CATSPEGADGDEQYF; DNA: TGTGCCACCAGTCCAGAGGGGGCGGACGGGGACGAGCAGTACTTC
D: -; J: TRBJ1-5; V: TRBV19; size: -; CDR3: CASSMSAGYSNQPQHF; DNA: TGTGCCAGTAGTATGTCGGCAGGGTATAGCAATCAGCCCCAGCATTTT
D: -; J: TRBJ2-7; V: TRBV6-1; size: -; CDR3: CASSEGETHEQYF; DNA: TGTGCCAGCAGTGAAGGAGAAACCCACGAGCAGTACTTC
D: TRBD2; J: TRBJ2-7; V: TRBV9; size: -; CDR3: CASSVGTSGLYEQYF; DNA: TGTGCCAGCAGCGTCGGGACTAGCGGACTCTACGAGCAGTACTTC
D: TRBD1; J: TRBJ2-3; V: TRBV2; size: -; CDR3: CASSEGWGQGGRGTDTQYF; DNA: TGTGCCAGCAGTGAGGGATGGGGACAGGGTGGTAGGGGCACAGATACGCAGTATTTT
D: TRBD2; J: TRBJ2-3; V: TRBV28; size: once; CDR3: CASSLEASGRGDTQYF; DNA: TGTGCCAGCAGTTTAGAAGCTAGCGGGAGGGGGGATACGCAGTATTTT
D: -; J: TRBJ2-3; V: TRBV7-2; size: -; CDR3: CASSLSVYTQYF; DNA: TGTGCCAGCAGCCTTTCGGTCTATACGCAGTATTTT
D: TRBD1; J: TRBJ1-1; V: TRBV30; size: few; CDR3: CAWNLGQVNTEAFF; DNA: TGTGCCTGGAACCTGGGACAGGTTAACACTGAAGCTTTCTTT
D: TRBD1; J: TRBJ2-3; V: TRBV28; size: -; CDR3: CASRPDRANTQYF; DNA: TGTGCCAGCAGGCCTGACAGGGCAAATACGCAGTATTTT
D: TRBD1; J: TRBJ2-7; V: TRBV10-3; size: -; CDR3: CAIQQGVEQYF; DNA: TGTGCCATACAACAGGGGGTCGAGCAGTACTTC
D: TRBD1; J: TRBJ2-6; V: TRBV12-5; size: -; CDR3: CASGLVGTGLLTGANVLTF; DNA: TGTGCTAGTGGTTTGGTAGGGACAGGGCTCTTAACTGGGGCCAACGTCCTGACTTTC
D: -; J: TRBJ2-7; V: TRBV7-9; size: -; CDR3: CASSFVDTEQYF; DNA: TGTGCCAGCAGCTTCGTGGACACCGAGCAGTACTTC
D: TRBD2; J: TRBJ2-1; V: TRBV4-2; size: medium-sized; CDR3: CASRPSGASSYNEQFF; DNA: TGTGCCAGCAGACCGAGCGGGGCAAGCTCCTACAATGAGCAGTTCTTC
D: -; J: TRBJ2-1; V: TRBV7-3; size: -; CDR3: CASSLRGGSYNEQFF; DNA: TGTGCCAGTAGCTTACGGGGTGGGTCCTACAATGAGCAGTTCTTC
D: -; J: TRBJ1-4; V: TRBV6-1; size: -; CDR3: CASDQAGTNEKLFF; DNA: TGTGCCAGCGACCAGGCGGGGACTAATGAAAAACTGTTTTTT
D: -; J: TRBJ1-1; V: TRBV29-1; size: -; CDR3: CSVHGGGLTEAFF; DNA: TGCAGCGTTCACGGGGGTGGTTTAACTGAAGCTTTCTTT
D: TRBD2; J: TRBJ2-7; V: TRBV5-1; size: -; CDR3: CAELWEGSYEQYF; DNA: TGCGCAGAACTTTGGGAGGGATCCTACGAGCAGTACTTC
D: -; J: TRBJ1-2; V: TRBV6-1; size: -; CDR3: CASSDIVQGNGYTF; DNA: TGTGCCAGCAGTGACATCGTTCAGGGTAATGGCTACACCTTC
D: -; J: TRBJ2-1; V: TRBV9; size: once; CDR3: CASDRNNEQFF; DNA: TGTGCCAGTGACAGGAACAATGAGCAGTTCTTC
D: TRBD1; J: TRBJ1-2; V: TRBV7-9; size: few; CDR3: CASLSNRGRGYTF; DNA: TGTGCCAGCCTTTCCAACAGGGGACGCGGCTACACCTTC
D: TRBD1; J: TRBJ1-1; V: TRBV6-5; size: -; CDR3: CASSYSQGANEAFF; DNA: TGTGCCAGCAGTTACTCCCAGGGGGCTAATGAAGCTTTCTTT
D: TRBD1; J: TRBJ2-7; V: TRBV19; size: -; CDR3: CASSIWGQGPYEQYF; DNA: TGTGCCAGTAGTATCTGGGGACAGGGACCCTACGAGCAGTACTTC
D: TRBD2; J: TRBJ2-3; V: TRBV6-5; size: -; CDR3: CASSYGGGGAQDTQYF; DNA: TGTGCCAGCAGTTACGGGGGCGGGGGGGCCCAAGATACGCAGTATTTT
D: TRBD2; J: TRBJ2-3; V: TRBV18; size: -; CDR3: CASSPTGGRSADTQYF; DNA: TGTGCCAGCTCACCGACTGGCGGGAGAAGCGCAGATACGCAGTATTTT
D: -; J: TRBJ2-5; V: TRBV7-8; size: -; CDR3: CASSRTEQETQYF; DNA: TGTGCCAGCAGCCGGACAGAACAAGAGACCCAGTACTTC
D: TRBD1; J: TRBJ1-1; V: TRBV20-1; size: -; CDR3: CSARGQGEAFF; DNA: TGCAGTGCTAGAGGACAGGGTGAAGCTTTCTTT
D: TRBD2; J: TRBJ2-3; V: TRBV2; size: -; CDR3: CASMIAGPTDTQYF; DNA: TGTGCCAGCATGATAGCGGGTCCTACAGATACGCAGTATTTT
D: -; J: TRBJ2-7; V: TRBV19; size: -; CDR3: CASSFDYGQYF; DNA: TGTGCCAGTAGTTTCGACTACGGGCAGTACTTC
D: -; J: TRBJ1-2; V: TRBV2; size: -; CDR3: CASSERQSDLNYGYTF; DNA: TGTGCCAGCAGTGAAAGACAGTCCGACCTAAACTATGGCTACACCTTC
D: TRBD2; J: TRBJ2-5; V: TRBV5-6; size: few; CDR3: CASSLEPLTSGLYQETQYF; DNA: TGTGCCAGCAGCTTGGAACCGTTGACTAGCGGATTGTACCAAGAGACCCAGTACTTC
D: TRBD2; J: TRBJ2-5; V: TRBV6-5; size: -; CDR3: CASSYSISGAQETQYF; DNA: TGTGCCAGCAGTTACTCAATTAGCGGGGCTCAAGAGACCCAGTACTTC
D: -; J: TRBJ2-5; V: TRBV15; size: -; CDR3: CATSKFRRETQYF; DNA: TGTGCCACCAGCAAGTTTAGAAGAGAGACCCAGTACTTC
D: -; J: TRBJ1-4; V: TRBV5-8; size: large; CDR3: CASRQGQMATNEKLFF; DNA: TGTGCCAGCAGACAAGGACAGATGGCAACTAATGAAAAACTGTTTTTT
D: -; J: TRBJ2-5; V: TRBV5-8; size: few; CDR3: CASSLGGVSKETQYF; DNA: TGTGCCAGCAGCTTAGGGGGGGTGTCCAAAGAGACCCAGTACTTC
D: TRBD1; J: TRBJ2-3; V: TRBV9; size: once; CDR3: CASSFPDRGGTDTQYF; DNA: TGTGCCAGCAGCTTCCCAGACAGGGGCGGCACAGATACGCAGTATTTT
D: -; J: TRBJ2-7; V: TRBV6-5; size: few; CDR3: CASSTLGAPEQYF; DNA: TGTGCCAGCAGTACCCTGGGGGCACCCGAGCAGTACTTC
D: -; J: TRBJ2-3; V: TRBV6-5; size: -; CDR3: CASRGTSSTDTQYF; DNA: TGTGCCAGCCGCGGGACTTCTAGCACAGATACGCAGTATTTT
D: -; J: TRBJ2-5; V: TRBV4-2; size: -; CDR3: CASSQATGFQETQYF; DNA: TGTGCCAGCAGCCAAGCTACAGGGTTCCAAGAGACCCAGTACTTC
D: -; J: TRBJ2-1; V: TRBV5-6; size: -; CDR3: CASSSERNNEQFF; DNA: TGTGCCAGCAGCTCTGAGCGGAACAATGAGCAGTTCTTC
D: -; J: TRBJ2-7; V: TRBV15; size: -; CDR3: CATSNAGRNSYEQYF; DNA: TGTGCCACCAGCAACGCGGGACGGAACTCCTACGAGCAGTACTTC
D: -; J: TRBJ2-7; V: TRBV6-1; size: -; CDR3: CASSEAEAGSYEQYF; DNA: TGTGCCAGCAGTGAAGCGGAGGCGGGATCCTACGAGCAGTACTTC
D: TRBD1; J: TRBJ1-2; V: TRBV27; size: -; CDR3: CASSLGQGAYGYTF; DNA: TGTGCCAGCAGCCTCGGACAGGGGGCGTACGGCTACACCTTC
D: -; J: TRBJ1-1; V: TRBV5-6; size: -; CDR3: CASSGGQRAYTEAFF; DNA: TGTGCCAGCAGCGGAGGACAGAGGGCGTACACTGAAGCTTTCTTT
D: -; J: TRBJ2-7; V: TRBV25-1; size: -; CDR3: CASSESSPGNEQYF; DNA: TGTGCCAGCAGTGAATCCTCCCCGGGAAACGAGCAGTACTTC
D: TRBD2; J: TRBJ2-7; V: TRBV13; size: -; CDR3: CASSLGAGTSGNYEQYF; DNA: TGTGCCAGCAGCTTAGGCGCCGGGACTAGCGGTAACTACGAGCAGTACTTC
D: -; J: TRBJ2-7; V: TRBV6-6; size: once; CDR3: CASSGGAEQYF; DNA: TGTGCCAGTAGCGGAGGGGCCGAGCAGTACTTC
D: TRBD1; J: TRBJ1-1; V: TRBV19; size: large; CDR3: CASSIITWTGSTEAFF; DNA: TGTGCCAGTAGTATAATTACATGGACAGGGTCCACTGAAGCTTTCTTT
D: -; J: TRBJ1-2; V: TRBV11-2; size: -; CDR3: CASSPGHLYGYTF; DNA: TGTGCCAGCAGCCCCGGACACCTCTATGGCTACACCTTC
D: TRBD1; J: TRBJ1-6; V: TRBV27; size: -; CDR3: CASRDRNSPLHF; DNA: TGTGCCAGCAGGGACAGGAATTCGCCCCTCCACTTT
D: -; J: TRBJ2-3; V: TRBV6-5; size: -; CDR3: CASSSTVGQHTDTQYF; DNA: TGTGCCAGCAGTTCAACAGTGGGGCAGCACACAGATACGCAGTATTTT
D: -; J: TRBJ1-1; V: TRBV27; size: -; CDR3: CASSWGTTNTEAFF; DNA: TGTGCCAGCAGTTGGGGGACAACGAACACTGAAGCTTTCTTT
D: TRBD2; J: TRBJ2-2; V: TRBV7-9; size: -; CDR3: CASSPSGSSSGELFF; DNA: TGTGCCAGCAGCCCAAGCGGGAGTAGTTCCGGGGAGCTGTTTTTT
D: -; J: TRBJ1-5; V: TRBV5-8; size: -; CDR3: CASSLGQVSNQPQHF; DNA: TGTGCCAGCAGCTTGGGGCAGGTGAGCAATCAGCCCCAGCATTTT
D: -; J: TRBJ1-1; V: TRBV6-1; size: -; CDR3: CASSDKSGAAEAFF; DNA: TGTGCCAGCAGTGATAAATCAGGGGCGGCTGAAGCTTTCTTT